This TCR beta chain was sequenced in a study of cytomegalovirus exposure and HLA in healthy donors. It was with 60 Vbeta and 13 Jbeta primers that the PCR ran. The assay was immunoSEQ multiplex PCR, and TCRdb's table has in-frame clones only and misses some. Its table records about 33,000 clones. Trimming left V 4 bases short and J 5 bases short, with 9 bases between. CDR3 length: 12 amino acids. CDR1 is SGHAT and CDR2 is FQDESV in the germline V gene (reference sequence). On this clone itself: Its antigen is not known.

General observations from the study: Reported findings show TCR beta sequences accurately forecast HLA-A and HLA-B alleles in most subjects. Segments of the TCR beta V type were, in most cases, productive about 90% or about 30% of the time in an earlier analysis.

The chain couples TRBV11-1 to TRBJ2-7; perhaps TRBD1 as D (5 bases). The sample comprised PBMCs. This TCR came from a man aged 35-49 years in good health and CMV-seronegative. In nucleotides, the CDR3 is TGTGCCAGCAGCTCTACAGGCCACGAGCAGTACTTC. It codes for CASSSTGHEQYF.